This T cell receptor beta chain was captured by sequencing in a study of blood T cells in healthy people across ages. Study findings and constraints: Diversity of TCR beta per million T cells declined in a roughly linear way with age.

Between the trimmed V and J ends, which lost 6 bases and 6 bases, there was a span of 18 bases. The CDR3 consists of 15 residues. Germline V lookup: CDR1 MNHEY, CDR2 SVGAGI. This clonotype has only a few counts. Its antigen is as yet unknown. Combining a sample-barcoded 5' primer with a J-beta primer mix, a second PCR ran for roughly 7 to 12 cycles. Each CDR3 protein gets one entry after TCRdb re-called the 5' RACE reads with MiXCR. The sample contains more than 750,000 distinct CDR3 sequences, under 35% of which appear only once. Ranging in age from about 6 to 95, the donors were healthy Caucasian individuals from Russia. The sample was also reused in another study, on T cells of mothers and their children. That work states: The study sampled a few healthy Caucasian mothers and their six children. It was found that thymic selection shapes TCR recombination output similarly in related and unrelated pairs.

The gene calls are TRBV6-5 and TRBJ2-4; perhaps TRBD1 as D (5 bases). The sequence derives from a woman in her thirties or forties in good health. Source material: blood. In nucleotides, the CDR3 is TGTGCCAGCAGCCCCGGGTGGGGCGGCGGAAACATTCAGTACTTC. Translating gives CASSPGWGGGNIQYF.